Listed here are 27 T cell receptor beta chains from one sample, sequenced in a study of high-grade serous ovarian cancer treatment subgroups. The tumor samples were collected prior to definitive surgery or chemotherapy. Only in-frame clones appear in the TCRdb table, and some are missing; sequencing was by immunoSEQ multiplex PCR. This table holds some 7,700 clones, 62% found once. Sequenced sample: tumor tissue. All receptors come from a human donor with high-grade serous ovarian cancer.

This rearrangement joins TRBV6-4 to TRBJ2-1; TRBD2 aligns across 8 bases. J was trimmed by 9 bases and V by 6 bases; bases with no gene match: 4. This CDR3 has 12 residues. Per the germline V gene, CDR1 is MRHNA and CDR2 is SNTAGT. The CDR3, as DNA: TGTGCCAGCAGCCGGGAGGGGACTGAGCAGTTCTTC. Translated, it gives CASSREGTEQFF.

The chain has TRBV5-1 and TRBJ2-3; D gene uncertain. This CDR3 contains 15 residues. V was clipped by 0 bases and J by 2 bases, with 10 bases between them. Germline CDR1 SGHRS, CDR2 YFSETQ. CDR3: CASSLGGEITDTQYF. The CDR3 nucleotides are TGCGCCAGCAGCTTGGGGGGTGAGATCACAGATACGCAGTATTTT.

This clone was detected only a few times. The gene calls are TRBV18 and TRBJ2-1, with 9 bases that match TRBD2. Per the germline V gene, CDR1 is KGHSH and CDR2 is LQKENI. V lost 4 bases and J lost 3; bases outside the gene matches: 4. The CDR3 is made up of 15 amino acids. Here the CDR3 DNA reads TGTGCCAGCTCACAGACTAGCGGAGTCTACAATGAGCAGTTCTTC. Its translation: CASSQTSGVYNEQFF.

This chain uses TRBV7-8 with TRBJ1-2; TRBD1 agrees at 7 bases. The germline gives CDR1 SGHVS, CDR2 FQNEAQ. V lost 6 bases, J lost 4 bases, and 5 bases stayed unmatched. CDR3 length equals 13 residues. This CDR3 is CASRPRDSYGYTF. The CDR3 coding sequence is TGTGCCAGCAGGCCCCGGGACAGCTATGGCTACACCTTC.

The CDR3 region is CASSLENHYGYTF. The DNA of the CDR3 is TGTGCCAGCAGCTTAGAAAATCACTATGGCTACACCTTC. V is TRBV5-4 and J is TRBJ1-2; no clear D. V was pared by 2 bases and J by 3 bases, with 8 bases between. Germline CDR1 is SGHNT and CDR2 is YYREEE (reference sequence). The CDR3 covers 13 residues.

This clone turned up a few times. The genes are TRBV4-1 and TRBJ1-2; no clear D. V was pared by 0 bases and J by 1 base, with 6 bases between. The CDR3 is 14 amino acids. The germline V gene has CDR1 MGHRA and CDR2 YSYEKL. The CDR3: CASSQEQINYGYTF. CDR3 DNA sequence: TGCGCCAGCAGCCAAGAGCAGATTAACTATGGCTACACCTTC.

J is TRBJ1-5 and V is TRBV12-5; a possible D gene is TRBD1 (5 bases). V was trimmed by 0 bases and J by 0 bases, leaving 18 bases between them. The germline gives CDR1 LGHNT, CDR2 FRNRAP. The length of the CDR3 is 19 residues. CDR3 amino acids: CASGLVGDGELYSNQPQHF. The CDR3 bases are TGTGCTAGTGGTTTGGTAGGGGATGGGGAGCTCTATAGCAATCAGCCCCAGCATTTT.

V gene TRBV5-6 combines with J gene TRBJ2-4, with 7 nucleotides matching TRBD1. Germline V CDR1 and CDR2: SGHDT, YYEEEE. This CDR3 spans 14 amino acids. V was clipped by 3 bases and J by 8 bases; unmatched bases: 8. The CDR3 nucleotides read TGTGCCAGCAGCTGGGGACAGTCTCTGGACATTCAGTACTTC. Amino acid sequence: CASSWGQSLDIQYF. Together with reference TRBV5-6 and TRBJ2-4, the CDR3 gives the full variable domain: DAGVTQSPTHLIKTRGQQVTLRCSPKSGHDTVSWYQQALGQGPQFIFQYYEEEERQRGNFPDRFSGHQFPNYSSELNVNALLLGDSALYLCASSWGQSLDIQYFGAGTRLSVL.

CDR3 residues: CASSLGSTNIQYF. The CDR3 coding sequence is TGTGCCAGCAGCTTGGGGTCAACGAACATTCAGTACTTC. This chain connects TRBV7-9 to TRBJ2-4; D is uncertain. This CDR3 is built from 13 residues. Trimming took 3 bases from V and 7 from J, leaving 10 bases between them. The germline V gene encodes CDR1 SEHNR and CDR2 FQNEAQ (reference sequence).

A single count supports this clone. The chain links TRBV6-5 to TRBJ1-1; no clear D gene. Trimming removed 2 bases at V and 1 base at J, with 8 bases between. The length of the CDR3 is 14 residues. CDR1 is MNHEY, CDR2 SVGAGI, per germline. CDR3 DNA: TGTGCCAGCAGTTACGACGGGTCGAACACTGAAGCTTTCTTT. Residues: CASSYDGSNTEAFF.

The chain has TRBV7-3 and TRBJ2-7, with D perhaps TRBD2 (6 bases). The V and J ends lost 5 bases and 0 bases respectively, with 11 bases between them. Germline values: CDR1 SGHTA, CDR2 FQGTGA. The CDR3 has 14 amino acids. CDR3 coding DNA: TGTGCCAGCAGCGCCTTCGGGGGCTCCTACGAGCAGTACTTC. Translated, it gives CASSAFGGSYEQYF.

The rearrangement uses TRBV28 and TRBJ2-7; D may match TRBD1 or TRBD2 (5 bases each). V lost 8 bases and J 3 bases, leaving 14 bases between the germline ends. Looked up from germline, CDR1 is MDHEN and CDR2 is SYDVKM. The CDR3 runs to 13 residues. The chain's CDR3 is CASGSGPLYEQYF. The CDR3, as DNA: TGTGCCAGCGGATCGGGACCCCTCTACGAGCAGTACTTC.

The chain links TRBV25-1 to TRBJ2-7, with 12 bases that match TRBD2. The V and J ends lost 4 bases and 6 bases, in that order; junction bases with no gene match: 1. This CDR3 spans 13 amino acids. The germline gives CDR1 MGHDK, CDR2 SYGVNS. DNA for the CDR3: TGTGCCAGCAGTGGACTAGCGGGAGCCGAGCAGTACTTC. This sequence encodes CASSGLAGAEQYF.

The chain is built from TRBV7-3 and TRBJ2-1, with TRBD1 matching over 9 bases. The length of the CDR3 is 14 residues. From germline, CDR1 is SGHTA and CDR2 FQGTGA. Trimming took 3 bases from V and 6 from J; bases not matched to a gene: 3. The CDR3 DNA is TGTGCCAGCAGCTTGGGACAGGGACCCAATGAGCAGTTCTTC. It codes for CASSLGQGPNEQFF.

The V and J genes are TRBV5-5 and TRBJ2-7; 8 nucleotides line up with TRBD1. Per germline, CDR1 SGHKS and CDR2 YYEKEE (reference sequence). The ends lost 1 base at V and 1 base at J; junction bases unmatched: 13. This CDR3 has 18 amino acids. This chain's CDR3 is CASSLSDRDGGLSYEQYF. In nucleotides, the CDR3 is TGTGCCAGCAGCTTGTCGGACAGGGATGGTGGCCTTTCCTACGAGCAGTACTTC.

This clone was detected only a few times. This rearrangement joins TRBV7-3 to TRBJ1-1; D might be TRBD1 (6 bases). This CDR3 contains 13 residues. V was pared by 1 base and J by 3 bases, with 6 bases between. Germline values: CDR1 SGHTA, CDR2 FQGTGA. CDR3 nucleotides: TGTGCCAGCAGCTTAAAGGGGGACACTGAAGCTTTCTTT. It codes for CASSLKGDTEAFF.

CDR3 in amino acids: CASGRVYGYTF. CDR3 coding DNA: TGTGCCAGCGGGAGGGTCTACGGCTACACCTTC. V gene TRBV5-5 combines with J gene TRBJ1-2; D unresolved. This CDR3 spans 11 amino acids. The ends were cut back, 7 bases at V and 8 bases at J, with 12 bases in the middle. The germline V gene encodes CDR1 SGHKS and CDR2 YYEKEE (reference sequence).

The chain carries TRBV19 and TRBJ2-3, with D possibly called TRBD1 or TRBD2 (5 bases each). Trimming cost V 7 bases and J 5 bases, with 10 bases left between them. The CDR3 runs to 12 residues. Germline V gene sequence: CDR1 LNHDA, CDR2 SQIVND (reference sequence). Here the CDR3 reads CASKGTIDTQYF. The CDR3 DNA reads TGTGCCAGTAAGGGGACGATAGATACGCAGTATTTT.

This clone was found a few times. The gene calls are TRBV7-9 and TRBJ1-1; TRBD1 aligns across 7 bases. CDR1 and CDR2 from the germline V gene are SEHNR and FQNEAQ (reference sequence). The CDR3 totals 13 residues. The V and J ends lost 7 bases and 8 bases, in that order; junction bases with no gene match: 10. The CDR3 DNA sequence: TGTGCCAGCATGCCAGGGGGGGCTCTCGAAGCTTTCTTT. Translation gives CASMPGGALEAFF.

This chain joins TRBV27 and TRBJ2-7; D remains ambiguous. From germline, CDR1 is MNHEY and CDR2 SMNVEV (reference sequence). The V end lost 2 bases, the J end lost 2 bases, and 13 bases lay between the germline ends. The CDR3 loop spans 15 amino acids. CDR3 nucleotides: TGTGCCAGCAGTTTACAACCGGGTGGCCCCTACGAGCAGTACTTC. It encodes CASSLQPGGPYEQYF.

A remark on this clone: Compared with germline, one end of the junction differs, possibly owing to a read error. The V call is TRBV5-5, the J call TRBJ1-1; possible D gene TRBD1, 6 bases. CDR1 is SGHKS and CDR2 is YYEKEE in the germline V gene (reference sequence). This CDR3 contains 13 residues. The CDR3 bases are TGCGCCAGCAGCCGGAACAGGGACACTGAAGCTTTCTTT. Amino acid sequence: CASSRNRDTEAFF.

This chain links TRBV19 with TRBJ2-1; 8 bases line up with TRBD2. CDR1 LNHDA and CDR2 SQIVND come from the germline V gene (reference sequence). J was trimmed by 8 bases and V by 4 bases; bases with no gene match: 10. The CDR3 contains 15 residues. CDR3 protein: CASSTPGSGRYEQFF. Written as DNA, the CDR3 is TGTGCCAGTAGTACCCCGGGGAGCGGGAGATATGAGCAGTTCTTC.

The chain joins TRBV7-8 to TRBJ1-5; D perhaps matches TRBD1 (5 bases). Germline assignment: CDR1 SGHVS and CDR2 FQNEAQ. V was pared by 5 bases and J by 0 bases, with 17 bases between. The CDR3 is 17 amino acids. The CDR3 is CASSLRRPGGSNQPQHF. The CDR3 DNA is TGTGCCAGCAGCCTCCGGCGCCCGGGGGGTAGCAATCAGCCCCAGCATTTT. Filled out from reference TRBV7-8 and TRBJ1-5, the complete variable domain reads GAGVSQSPRYKVAKRGQDVALRCDPISGHVSLFWYQQALGQGPEFLTYFQNEAQLDKSGLPSDRFFAERPEGSVSTLKIQRTQQEDSAVYLCASSLRRPGGSNQPQHFGDGTRLSIL.

In DNA form, the CDR3 reads TGTGCCAGCAGCCGACAGGGGTTCTCCTACGAGCAGTACTTC. Translation: CASSRQGFSYEQYF. The chain links TRBV14 to TRBJ2-7; 8 bases line up with TRBD1. The CDR3 has 14 residues. CDR1 is SGHDN and CDR2 is FVKESK in the germline V gene. J lost 0 bases, V lost 4 bases, and 2 bases had no gene match.

J is TRBJ2-3 and V is TRBV5-1; no clear D gene. The CDR3 is made up of 12 amino acids. The germline V gene has CDR1 SGHRS and CDR2 YFSETQ. V was pared by 2 bases and J by 4 bases, with 5 bases between. CDR3 DNA: TGCGCCAGCAGCTTCCCTGCAGATACGCAGTATTTT. It codes for CASSFPADTQYF. The variable domain in full, completed from reference TRBV5-1 and TRBJ2-3, reads KAGVTQTPRYLIKTRGQQVTLSCSPISGHRSVSWYQQTPGQGLQFLFEYFSETQRNKGNFPGRFSGRQFSNSRSEMNVSTLELGDSALYLCASSFPADTQYFGPGTRLTVL.

This clone appeared once. The CDR3 region is CASSVVQWGGELFF. DNA of the CDR3: TGTGCCAGCAGCGTAGTGCAGTGGGGCGGGGAGCTGTTTTTT. The genes are TRBV9 and TRBJ2-2, with D unresolved. Trimming took 0 bases from V and 7 from J, leaving 10 bases between them. Germline V gene sequence: CDR1 SGDLS, CDR2 YYNGEE. The CDR3 is 14 residues long.

V is TRBV2 and J is TRBJ1-5, with 8 bases matching TRBD1. Germline V lookup: CDR1 SNHLY, CDR2 FYNNEI. The CDR3 sequence is 14 residues long. Trimming at V came to 7 bases and at J to 3 bases, leaving 5 bases not matched to a gene. The CDR3 DNA reads as TGTGCCAGCACTGAGGACAGGGTCAATCAGCCCCAGCATTTT. Its protein is CASTEDRVNQPQHF. Complete variable domain (other parts from reference TRBV2 and TRBJ1-5): EPEVTQTPSHQVTQMGQEVILRCVPISNHLYFYWYRQILGQKVEFLVSFYNNEISEKSEIFDDQFSVERPDGSNFTLKIRSTKLEDSAMYFCASTEDRVNQPQHFGDGTRLSIL.